This T cell receptor (beta chain) derives from a study of cytomegalovirus exposure and HLA in healthy donors (dated by TCRdb to about 2017). For the study in its entirety: According to an earlier analysis of 587 of the donors, some 180 million T cells yielded 90 million to 130 million unique TCR beta sequences and 250 to 350 Gb of sequence data. An early release that covered about 640 HLA-typed donors contained approximately 300 gigabases of sequencing data and 70 million to 100 million unique TCR sequences. Of the 300 to 450 genotyped donors, approximately 83% fell in the genetic ancestry cluster associated with self-reported Caucasian donors. The aim of the study was to test whether cataloging public T cell receptors could identify signatures of past pathogen exposure. The T cell repertoires of 670 or so subjects were profiled by immunosequencing and related to cytomegalovirus serostatus. Besides the first cohort of approximately 710 subjects, a separate validation cohort made up of 120 different subjects was used. To predict cytomegalovirus infection status, the study brought together high-throughput TCR immunosequencing, statistical association of individual TCRs with disease status, and machine learning. In a later analysis, previously published TCR beta repertoires from about 670 donors were re-analyzed and high-resolution HLA genotyping was added so that TCR occurrence patterns could be studied. Rather than drawing on any new phenotypic data, the later analysis identified candidate immune exposures from TCR beta sequences and the way those sequences occurred across donors. An earlier analysis of 587 of the donors applied high-throughput TCR beta sequencing to assess whether each TCR beta V gene segment acted as functional or pseudogenic. Alongside the repertoire data, information on donor age, sex, ethnicity and CMV serostatus was compiled. A later genetic analysis took genome-wide SNP genotypes for about three fifths of the 666 donors and used that subset as a discovery cohort. Every discovery cohort repertoire had been produced on one sequencing platform. Both class I and class II loci were covered by HLA typing, at four-digit resolution. The number of typed donors differed by locus: roughly 620-640 for A, B, C, DRB1 and DQB1; roughly 510 for DQA1; 606 for DPA1; and about 470 for DPB1. Because of strong linkage in the cohort, a few DR-DQ haplotypes were treated as single units for association and clustering. Among almost 400 genotyped donors of the cohort, an average of approximately 240,000 unique TCR beta nucleotide sequences were sequenced per donor, roughly 20% of them non-productive. General conclusions and limits of the study: Most TCR sequences were observed very rarely across donors, whereas some public TCRs were present in many individuals. According to the authors, the approach could potentially be generalized to other disease states and immunological phenotypes. In a later analysis, HLA-associated TCR beta chains showed more clonal expansion and lower generation probabilities than non-associated chains that were equally common. Some IMGT-functional V segments, including TRBV6-2 and TRBV6-3, could not be told apart with the 87-base-pair reads, so those segments were excluded. Linkage disequilibrium might explain the correlated functional status among segregating V segments, but an unknown experimental factor could not be excluded. Presence/absence analyses assumed roughly uniform sequencing depth across donors, an assumption that may not hold. Assigning TCR associations to individual alleles was difficult when HLA alleles, especially DR and DQ, strongly co-occurred. Compared with the 666-donor mean, donors in an Asian-associated ancestry cluster had fewer N-insertions in productive TCRs, according to a later genetic analysis. In this cohort, only TCR beta chains were sequenced, and detectable features were limited by the absence of alpha or paired-chain data. In both the original and validation cohorts, the classifier was reported to diagnose cytomegalovirus status with high specificity and sensitivity. The earlier analysis of approximately 590 of the donors excluded roughly 16 rarely observed V segments, including chromosome 9 orphons, because counts were too low. Broadly in line with IMGT annotations, most TCR beta V segments showed up in productive rearrangements about 87% or about 30% of the time in an earlier analysis of about 500 of the donors. Because some donors lacked HLA typing at each locus, the association tests relied only on the typed subset. In the study, around 150 TCR beta chains were listed as associated with cytomegalovirus. A later analysis found that TCR association rates varied across HLA loci, with DRB1 alleles showing the most associated TCRs and HLA-C alleles the fewest. The only immune exposure information available for the cohort was CMV serostatus. According to a later analysis, most CMV-associated TCR beta chains appeared to be HLA-restricted, and the HLA associations seemed to be driven largely by CMV exposure. A further reported finding was that TCR beta sequences accurately predicted the HLA-A and HLA-B alleles for most subjects in the first cohort. A few of the identified cytomegalovirus-associated TCR beta chains were confirmed in vitro to be specific for cytomegalovirus antigens. Several of the top co-occurrence clusters appeared to be linked to parvovirus B19, influenza, CMV and Epstein-Barr virus, according to a later analysis. In a later genetic analysis, a missense DCLRE1C variant was associated with V-gene and J-gene trimming of TCR beta chains, and the association was replicated in an independent cohort. At a false discovery rate of 0.05, a later analysis linked about 17,000 TCR beta sequences to specific HLA alleles. The sequencing pipeline was judged likely to have produced a cluster of highly shared sequence variants as a technical artifact.

In total, more than 500 healthy bone marrow donors made up the cohort. All cohort members were sampled while nominally healthy, although unrecorded immune exposures were likely present. The donor tested CMV seropositive, placing the donor among the approximately 310 seropositive members of the cohort. A peripheral blood sample was provided by each donor, and peripheral blood mononuclear cells were used for TCR beta sequencing. Genomic DNA extraction from the blood cell samples was performed with the Qiagen DNeasy Blood Extraction Kit. As regards this clone: The target of this receptor is not known. Base qualities are not provided; no much larger clone lies one nucleotide away.

The library was prepared using the immunoSEQ multiplex PCR assay. For the multiplex PCR, a mixture combining 60 forward primers for TCR Vbeta segments and 13 reverse primers for TCR Jbeta segments was used. The CDR3 region of rearranged TCR beta genes was amplified from genomic DNA by a multiplex PCR assay. The Illumina HiSeq System was used to sequence the amplified TCR beta libraries as 87-base-pair reads. Processing in the source paper ran as follows. In a later analysis, roughly 80 million unique TCR beta chains were counted across the 650 to 700 repertoires, and roughly 11 million of these chains were shared by at least two donors. A nearest-neighbor algorithm error-corrected the raw reads and collapsed the reads into unique sequences, merging closely related sequences to remove PCR and sequencing errors. Alignment of CDR3 sequences to IMGT reference sequences was used to assign V, D and J gene segments. For a sequence to be retained, a match of at least six nucleotides to both a V gene segment and a J gene segment was required. A rearrangement counted as productive if the CDR3 had no stop codons and remained in frame with V and J, and every other rearrangement counted as non-productive. Following IMGT convention, CDR3 was defined as the stretch from the second conserved V-encoded cysteine to the conserved J-encoded phenylalanine. The earlier analysis of about 610 of the donors excluded sequences that lacked an unambiguous match to a single V gene segment. In an earlier analysis of 587 of the donors, a V segment was called functional when productive rearrangements were above 56.7%, and segregating when the standard deviation between donors exceeded 5%. A statistical classification framework was built to diagnose cytomegalovirus status from the catalog of TCR beta chain sequences. In a later analysis, V and J genes were assigned by comparing TCR nucleotide sequences against IMGT/GENE-DB human TR gene sequences. Using the TCRdist pipeline, a later analysis assigned CDR3 sequences along with most-parsimonious VDJ recombination scenarios. In a later analysis, each TCR beta chain was defined by its CDR3 amino acid sequence together with its V-gene family, and reads without a unique V-gene family were excluded. A later analysis removed 550 to 700 highly shared, low-generation-probability nucleotide sequences to deal with suspected cross-contamination and a sequencing artifact. A later analysis calculated a clonal expansion index for each public chain from normalized within-repertoire ranks of inferred template counts. A later analysis computed generation probabilities with a VDJ recombination model fitted to out-of-frame rearrangements, and checked the results against IGoR. A later analysis scored TCR-TCR, TCR-HLA and TCR-CMV co-occurrence with hypergeometric tests, applying a repertoire-size bias correction to TCR pairs. False discovery rates were estimated in a later analysis by permuting HLA or CMV assignments 20 times. In a later analysis, co-occurring TCRs were grouped with DBSCAN, and TCRdist sequence similarity was added when clustering was performed within HLA-allele-positive subsets. For co-occurrence clustering, repertoires with fewer than 30,000 or more than 120,000 public chains were excluded, along with four or five repertoires with anomalous nucleotide sharing. In TCRdb, the immuneACCESS table is reduced to in-frame sequences with V and J assigned. These tables do not hold every clone; where another copy was compared, an unresolved V gene accounts for under half, and the others remain unexplained. V, J and clone size were drawn from that table, and D and trimming were deduced from the DNA. The sample data list some 98,000 clones, and around 75% of these were observed just once. Approximately 11% of the sample is in the top ten clones.

From the cysteine up to the phenylalanine, the CDR3 has a length of 17 residues. Solely the CDR3 DNA is kept, with 51 bases framed from the first base. V is trimmed back by 5 bases and J by 0 bases, and the junction contains 11 bases that no gene match accounts for. CDR1 and CDR2, per the germline V gene (reference sequence), are LNHDA and SQIVND. The chain is assembled from TRBV19 and TRBJ1-1; 8 central nucleotides agree with TRBD1. Source material: PBMCs. The receptor's source is a man younger than 30 in good health and CMV-seropositive. In nucleotide form, the sequence is TGTGCCAGTAGTCCGACAGGGGTATGGGGACTGAACACTGAAGCTTTCTTT. It is translated as CASSPTGVWGLNTEAFF.